Given below is one TCR beta chain in context. Antigen unknown. The method was immunoSEQ multiplex PCR; TCRdb's version includes in-frame clones alone and lacks a portion of them. The table shows 35,000 to 45,000 clones, with approximately 80% occurring only once. This sample is drawn from a study of OX40 agonist ivuxolimab in advanced cancers. Study at large: Partial response was recorded in three patients: one hepatocellular carcinoma and two cutaneous melanoma cases.

The CDR3 contains 11 residues. The germline V gene encodes CDR1 SGHDN and CDR2 FVKESK. Trimming shortened V by 5 bases and J by 4 bases, and 6 bases separated the two germline ends. Whole-study findings and limits: Averaging showed that CD8+ T cells had more expanded clones than CD4+ did.

The chain combines TRBV14 with TRBJ2-7; perhaps TRBD2 as D (5 bases). Sequencing used CD4+ or CD8+ T cells sorted from blood, obtained in a trial of the OX40 agonist ivuxolimab. This TCR derives from an adult with an advanced solid tumor such as melanoma, head and neck, liver or kidney cancer. CDR3 amino acids: CASSDYYEQYF. The CDR3 DNA reads TGTGCCAGCAGCGACTATTACGAGCAGTACTTC.